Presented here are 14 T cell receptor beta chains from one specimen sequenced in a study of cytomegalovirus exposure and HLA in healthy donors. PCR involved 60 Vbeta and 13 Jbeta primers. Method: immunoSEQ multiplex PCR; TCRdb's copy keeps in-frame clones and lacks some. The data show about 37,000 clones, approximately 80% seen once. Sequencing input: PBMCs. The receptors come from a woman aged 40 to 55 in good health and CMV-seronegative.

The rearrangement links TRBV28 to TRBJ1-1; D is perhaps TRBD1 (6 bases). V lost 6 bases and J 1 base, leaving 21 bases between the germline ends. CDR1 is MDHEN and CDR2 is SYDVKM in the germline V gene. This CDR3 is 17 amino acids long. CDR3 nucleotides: TGTGCCAGCAGCCTAATCCGGGGGGCAGGAAGGAACACTGAAGCTTTCTTT. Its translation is CASSLIRGAGRNTEAFF.

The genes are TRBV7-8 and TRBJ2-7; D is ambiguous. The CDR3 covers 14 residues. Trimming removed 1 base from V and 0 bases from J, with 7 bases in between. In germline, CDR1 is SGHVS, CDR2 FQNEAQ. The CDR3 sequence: CASSLEASSYEQYF. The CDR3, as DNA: TGTGCCAGCAGCTTAGAAGCGAGCTCCTACGAGCAGTACTTC.

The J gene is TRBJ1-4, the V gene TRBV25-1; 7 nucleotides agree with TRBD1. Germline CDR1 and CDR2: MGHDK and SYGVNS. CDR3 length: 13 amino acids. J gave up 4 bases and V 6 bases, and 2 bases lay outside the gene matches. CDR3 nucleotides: TGTGCCAGCAGGGACAGGAATAATGAAAAACTGTTTTTT. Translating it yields CASRDRNNEKLFF.

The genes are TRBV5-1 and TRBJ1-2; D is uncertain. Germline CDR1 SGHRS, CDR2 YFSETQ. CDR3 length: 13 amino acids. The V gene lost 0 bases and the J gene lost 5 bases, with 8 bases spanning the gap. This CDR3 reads CASSLGRTYGYTF. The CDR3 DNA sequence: TGCGCCAGCAGCTTGGGCCGAACTTATGGCTACACCTTC.

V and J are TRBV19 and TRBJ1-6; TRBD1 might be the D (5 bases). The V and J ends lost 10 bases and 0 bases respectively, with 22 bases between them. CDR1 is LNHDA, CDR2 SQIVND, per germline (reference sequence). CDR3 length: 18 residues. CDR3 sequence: CATRRGHRESSYNSPLHF. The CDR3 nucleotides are TGTGCCACCAGGCGAGGACACCGGGAGAGCTCCTATAATTCACCCCTCCACTTT.

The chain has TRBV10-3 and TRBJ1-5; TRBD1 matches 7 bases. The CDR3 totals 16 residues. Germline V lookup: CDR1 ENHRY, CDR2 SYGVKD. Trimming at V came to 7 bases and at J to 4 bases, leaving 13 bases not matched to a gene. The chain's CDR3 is CAIMTTPGQRNQPQHF. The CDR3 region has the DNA TGTGCCATCATGACAACTCCGGGACAGCGAAATCAGCCCCAGCATTTT.

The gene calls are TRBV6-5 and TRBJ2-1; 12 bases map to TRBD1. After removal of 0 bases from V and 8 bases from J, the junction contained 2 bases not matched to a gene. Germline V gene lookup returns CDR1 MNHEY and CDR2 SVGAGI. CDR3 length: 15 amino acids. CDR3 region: CASSYSGQGAYEQFF. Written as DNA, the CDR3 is TGTGCCAGCAGTTACTCGGGACAGGGGGCTTATGAGCAGTTCTTC.

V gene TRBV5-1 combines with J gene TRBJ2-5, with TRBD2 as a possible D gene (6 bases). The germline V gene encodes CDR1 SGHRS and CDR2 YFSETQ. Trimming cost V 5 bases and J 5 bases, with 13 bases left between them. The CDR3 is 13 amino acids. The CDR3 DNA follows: TGCGCCAGCAGAGAGGAGGGCAGGGAGACCCAGTACTTC. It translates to CASREEGRETQYF.

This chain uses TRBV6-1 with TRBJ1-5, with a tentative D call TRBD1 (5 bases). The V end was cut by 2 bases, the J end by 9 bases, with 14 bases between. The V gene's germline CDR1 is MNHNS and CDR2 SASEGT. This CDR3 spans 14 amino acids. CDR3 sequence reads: CASSELQVILPQHF. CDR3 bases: TGTGCCAGCAGTGAACTACAGGTTATTTTGCCCCAGCATTTT.

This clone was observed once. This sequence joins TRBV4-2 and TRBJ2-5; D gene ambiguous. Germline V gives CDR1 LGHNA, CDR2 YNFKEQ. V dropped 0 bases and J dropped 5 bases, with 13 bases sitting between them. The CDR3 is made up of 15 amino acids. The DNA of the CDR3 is TGTGCCAGCAGCCAAGAAGGCCAACCGAGGGAGACCCAGTACTTC. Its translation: CASSQEGQPRETQYF.

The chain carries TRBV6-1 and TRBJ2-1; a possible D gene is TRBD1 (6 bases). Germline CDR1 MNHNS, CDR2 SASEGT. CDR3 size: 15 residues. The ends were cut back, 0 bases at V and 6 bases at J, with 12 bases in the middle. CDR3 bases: TGTGCCAGCAGTGAAGCTAGAGGGGGAATCAATGAGCAGTTCTTC. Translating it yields CASSEARGGINEQFF.

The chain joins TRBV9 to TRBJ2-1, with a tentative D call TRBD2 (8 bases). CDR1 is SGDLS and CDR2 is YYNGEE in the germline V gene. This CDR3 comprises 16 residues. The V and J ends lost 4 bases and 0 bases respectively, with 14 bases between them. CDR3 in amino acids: CASSPRGTSSYNEQFF. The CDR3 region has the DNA TGTGCCAGCAGCCCCAGGGGGACTAGCTCCTACAATGAGCAGTTCTTC.

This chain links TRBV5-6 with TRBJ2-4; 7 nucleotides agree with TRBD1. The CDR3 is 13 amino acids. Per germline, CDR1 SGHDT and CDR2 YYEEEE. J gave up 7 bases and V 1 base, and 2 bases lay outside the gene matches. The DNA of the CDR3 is TGTGCCAGCAGCTTGTTCAGGGGGAACATTCAGTACTTC. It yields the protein CASSLFRGNIQYF.

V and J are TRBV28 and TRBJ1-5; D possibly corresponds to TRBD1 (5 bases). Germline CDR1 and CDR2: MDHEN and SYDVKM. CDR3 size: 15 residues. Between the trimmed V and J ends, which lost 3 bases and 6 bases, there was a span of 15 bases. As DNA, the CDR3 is TGTGCCAGCAGTTTTCTTCTAGGGGCGGTTCAGCCCCAGCATTTT. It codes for CASSFLLGAVQPQHF. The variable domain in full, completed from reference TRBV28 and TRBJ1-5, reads DVKVTQSSRYLVKRTGEKVFLECVQDMDHENMFWYRQDPGLGLRLIYFSYDVKMKEKGDIPEGYSVSREKKERFSLILESASTNQTSMYLCASSFLLGAVQPQHFGDGTRLSIL.